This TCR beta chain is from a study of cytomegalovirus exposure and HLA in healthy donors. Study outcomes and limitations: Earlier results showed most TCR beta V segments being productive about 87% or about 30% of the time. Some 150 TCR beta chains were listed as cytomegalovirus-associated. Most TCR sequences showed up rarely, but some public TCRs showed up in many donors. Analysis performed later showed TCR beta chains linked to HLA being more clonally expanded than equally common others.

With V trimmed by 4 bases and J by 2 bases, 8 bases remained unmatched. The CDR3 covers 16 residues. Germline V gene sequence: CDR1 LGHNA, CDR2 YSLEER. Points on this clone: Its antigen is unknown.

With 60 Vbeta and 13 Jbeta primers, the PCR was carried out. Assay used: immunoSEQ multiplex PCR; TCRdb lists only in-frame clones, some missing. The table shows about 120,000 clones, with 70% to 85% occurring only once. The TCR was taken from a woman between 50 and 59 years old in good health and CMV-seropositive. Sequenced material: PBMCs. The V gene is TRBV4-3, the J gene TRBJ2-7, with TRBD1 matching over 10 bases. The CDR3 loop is CASSLRQGARAYEQYF. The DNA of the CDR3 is TGCGCCAGCAGCCTTAGACAGGGGGCGCGCGCCTACGAGCAGTACTTC.